This TCR beta chain was captured in a study of blood T cell repertoires in COVID-19. At the level of the study: Acute-phase and convalescent COVID-19 samples originated in the United States, Italy and Spain.

V shed 6 bases and J shed 1 base, with 9 bases lying between them. The germline V gene encodes CDR1 MNHEY and CDR2 SMNVEV (reference sequence). This CDR3 spans 13 amino acids. Some clones are missing from TCRdb's copy, which holds only in-frame ones; the method was immunoSEQ multiplex PCR. The sample contains about 87,000 clones, around 90% of which appear only once. The material sequenced was peripheral blood. The chain recombines TRBV27 with TRBJ1-1, with D perhaps matching TRBD1 (6 bases). The TCR was taken from a woman of 80 years or more with acute or convalescent COVID-19. The CDR3 here is CASRGAGNTEAFF. In DNA, the CDR3 is TGTGCCAGCAGGGGGGCGGGGAACACTGAAGCTTTCTTT.